The 3 T cell receptor beta chains in this list originate from one sample, sequenced in a study of post-analysis software for immune sequencing data. Study-level findings and limits: Patients used roughly five TRBV segments, including TRBV5-6, TRBV5-1 and TRBV20-1, more often than controls.

The library was made from cDNA and included unique molecular identifiers. TCRdb re-derived calls from the PCR reads in MiXCR, one entry per CDR3 protein. In the table there are 750,000 to 950,000 distinct CDR3 sequences, about 43% of which are singletons. Their recognized antigens are unknown. The sequenced sample consisted of blood. All receptors derive from a girl aged 5-17 years with multiple sclerosis.

V is TRBV7-9 and J is TRBJ2-1; TRBD1 might be the D (6 bases). The CDR3 totals 16 residues. Trimming removed 0 bases at V and 6 bases at J, with 15 bases between. Germline CDR1 is SEHNR and CDR2 is FQNEAQ (reference sequence). The CDR3 sequence: CASSLARLGAGNEQFF. In DNA form, the CDR3 reads TGTGCCAGCAGCTTAGCTCGGTTGGGGGCCGGCAATGAGCAGTTCTTC.

This clonotype was found a few times. This sequence joins TRBV29-1 and TRBJ2-5, with D possibly TRBD2 on 5 matching bases. Trimming stripped 1 base from V and 5 bases from J, with 11 bases between. The length of the CDR3 is 13 residues. CDR1 and CDR2 (germline): SQVTM, ANQGSEA. The CDR3 sequence: CSVEVEAAETQYF. The CDR3 nucleotides are TGCAGCGTTGAAGTGGAGGCAGCGGAGACCCAGTACTTC.

The chain is built from TRBV3-1 and TRBJ2-3; maybe TRBD1 (5 bases). CDR1 and CDR2 (germline): LGHDT, YNNKEL (reference sequence). CDR3 length equals 13 residues. Trimming stripped 4 bases from V and 8 bases from J, with 13 bases between. The CDR3 sequence: CASSPTPQGTQYF. CDR3 DNA: TGTGCCAGCAGCCCAACCCCTCAGGGTACGCAGTATTTT.